This TCR beta chain was obtained from a study of blood T cell repertoires in COVID-19. Background on the study: Samples representing acute and convalescent COVID-19 were sourced from the United States, Italy and Spain. T cells, B-cell-depleted T cells, or PBMCs supplied cDNA or gDNA.

CDR1 and CDR2 from the germline V gene are MNHNY and SVGAGI (reference sequence). The CDR3 extends over 11 amino acids. Trimming shortened V by 5 bases and J by 7 bases, and 9 bases separated the two germline ends. Authors' analysis steps: Nucleated cell number was recorded as an estimate derived from reference gene primer amplification. Clones were read by immunoSEQ multiplex PCR, and TCRdb kept only the in-frame ones, dropping some. That table furnishes V, J and clone size, whereas the DNA furnished D and trimming. The top ten hold 6.6% of the sample, which has some 33,000 clones, approximately 85% seen once.

This chain links TRBV6-6 with TRBJ2-7, with no clear D. This receptor was obtained from a man in his 60s with active COVID-19. The sequencing sample was made of peripheral blood. CDR3: CASSTPLEQYF. The CDR3 nucleotides are TGTGCCAGCAGTACACCGTTGGAGCAGTACTTC.